These T cell receptor beta chains were read from a single sample in a study of T cells expressing NK-cell markers. No DNA is given; TCRdb re-called the 5' RACE reads and lists each CDR3 protein once. The sample table includes a few hundred thousand distinct CDR3 sequences. Source material: blood T cells: a sorted CD56 or NKG2C T cell subset, CD4+ or CD8+ T cells, or bulk PBMC T cells (not recorded which). The receptor source for this set is a man aged 18-75 years in good health. The CDR3 runs from the conserved cysteine through the conserved F or W. The order of the fields is J gene, CDR3 length, V gene, CDR3 protein.

>TRBJ1-1|15|TRBV7-9
CASSFTRQGGTEAFF
>TRBJ2-1|15|TRBV4-2
CASSQDTGTRNEQFF
>TRBJ2-7|18|TRBV5-1
CASSFGLAGALSSYEQYF
>TRBJ2-2|17|TRBV23-1
CASSQKEAGGTPGSCFF
>TRBJ2-7|14|TRBV5-4
CASSLEAGRTEQYF
>TRBJ2-7|15|TRBV20-1
CSARDPGLAGKEQYF
>TRBJ2-2|16|TRBV24-1
CAAGGKEQGVPGELFF
>TRBJ1-2|15|TRBV14
CASSQELGPNYGYTF
>TRBJ2-7|15|TRBV6-1
CASRNEPGQIYEQYF
>TRBJ1-5|14|TRBV19
CASSPDRGGQPQHF
>TRBJ1-5|15|TRBV18
CASSRQTGERQPQHF
>TRBJ1-2|13|TRBV27
CASSFHGAGGYTF
>TRBJ1-1|14|TRBV3-1
CASSAQESNTEAFF
>TRBJ2-3|12|TRBV5-6
CASSRMWDTQYF
>TRBJ2-3|17|TRBV4-1
CASSQGRRGVSTDTQYF
>TRBJ2-3|16|TRBV5-5
CASSSMPGTGRDTQYF
>TRBJ2-6|16|TRBV10-3
CAISRTGLSGANVLTF
>TRBJ1-2|12|TRBV12-3/TRBV12-4
CASSHIIIGYTF
>TRBJ2-7|12|TRBV3-1
CASGGQGYEQYF
>TRBJ1-6|15|TRBV12-3/TRBV12-4
CASSLSGGGVSPLHF
>TRBJ1-4|13|TRBV6-1
CAGSGTTNEKLFF
>TRBJ2-4|17|TRBV14
CASSQERQGGAKNIQYF
>TRBJ2-1|16|TRBV12-5
CASGAILGGGQHEQFF
>TRBJ2-3|16|TRBV19
CASSSQSGVSTDTQYF
>TRBJ2-3|16|TRBV9
CASSVRRTGLTDTQYF
>TRBJ1-2|15|TRBV28
CASSSEGGRLSGYTF
>TRBJ2-1|15|TRBV2
CASSRIAGNYNEQFF
>TRBJ1-1|17|TRBV27
CASSPNKDYAWNTEAFF
>TRBJ1-1|16|TRBV7-8
CASSPGDRTPNTEAFF
>TRBJ1-1|12|TRBV20-1
CSAPGRNTEAFF
>TRBJ2-1|13|TRBV3-1
CASRLNQGDEQFF
>TRBJ2-3|16|TRBV5-1
CASSHGDRGGTDTQYF
>TRBJ2-3|16|TRBV7-2
CASSTGTSPSTDTQYF
>TRBJ2-7|15|TRBV12-3/TRBV12-4
CASSFWGGGSYEQYF
>TRBJ2-1|14|TRBV12-3/TRBV12-4
CASSLGRVGNEQFF
>TRBJ2-7|14|TRBV2
CASSEALQGYEQYF
>TRBJ1-6|13|TRBV30
CAWRNNLNSPLHF
>TRBJ1-1|15|TRBV5-1
CASSSRTGVNTEAFF
>TRBJ2-2|14|TRBV7-3
CASSLSGEPGELFF
>TRBJ1-1|13|TRBV29-1
CSVEKDRATEAFF
>TRBJ2-5|15|TRBV12-3/TRBV12-4
CASSAEQAVQETQYF
>TRBJ1-6|16|TRBV27
CASSLAFRLYNSPLHF
>TRBJ2-6|15|TRBV15
CATGTEPLGANVLTF
>TRBJ1-4|14|TRBV6-1
CASGSQGRREKLFF
>TRBJ2-1|13|TRBV5-1
CASSLRLGGEQFF
>TRBJ1-1|14|TRBV12-3/TRBV12-4
CASRQGRVNTEAFF
>TRBJ2-1|17|TRBV15
CATSDRNRGSSYNEQFF
>TRBJ2-3|15|TRBV3-1
CASSSRLASTDTQYF
>TRBJ2-5|15|TRBV24-1
CATSVPGQGPETQYF
>TRBJ2-1|14|TRBV7-9
CASSLGQGLNEQFF
>TRBJ1-1|15|TRBV19
CASTETGGMNTEAFF
>TRBJ2-2|15|TRBV12-3/TRBV12-4
CASSLGQVNTGELFF
>TRBJ1-6|15|TRBV6-5
CASSYRNSPNSPLHF
>TRBJ2-1|12|TRBV7-6
CASSLGGERQFF
>TRBJ1-2|14|TRBV7-9
CASSPQGGSYGYTF
>TRBJ1-1|15|TRBV9
CASSVVPTRDTEAFF
>TRBJ2-6|16|TRBV21-1
CASSKDHHSGANVLTF
>TRBJ2-7|11|TRBV5-1
CASRRVGEQYF
>TRBJ2-1|15|TRBV12-3/TRBV12-4
CASSFPRGRGNEQFF
>TRBJ2-2|15|TRBV7-3
CASSPTGSYTGELFF